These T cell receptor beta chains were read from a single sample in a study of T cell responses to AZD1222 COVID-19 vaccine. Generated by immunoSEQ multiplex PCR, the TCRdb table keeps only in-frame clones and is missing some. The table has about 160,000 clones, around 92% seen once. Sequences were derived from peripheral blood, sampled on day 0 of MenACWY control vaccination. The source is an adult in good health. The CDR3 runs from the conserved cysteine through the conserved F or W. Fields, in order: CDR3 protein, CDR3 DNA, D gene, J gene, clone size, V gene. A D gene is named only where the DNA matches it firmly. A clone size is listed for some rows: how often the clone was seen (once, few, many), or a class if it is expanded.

CATKRLAGEVGELFF TGCGCCACGAAACGACTAGCGGGAGAAGTCGGGGAGCTGTTTTTT TRBD2 TRBJ2-2 - TRBV5-1
CASSDRRRNTEAFF TGTGCCAGCAGCGATCGACGGAGGAACACTGAAGCTTTCTTT - TRBJ1-1 - TRBV5-8
CASTLGLAAYNEQFF TGTGCCAGCACCCTAGGACTAGCGGCGTACAATGAGCAGTTCTTC TRBD2 TRBJ2-1 once TRBV6-5
CASSTPGLVNSPLHF TGTGCCAGCAGCACCCCGGGTCTCGTTAATTCACCCCTCCACTTT - TRBJ1-6 - TRBV9
CASSLAGTQAHGYTF TGTGCCAGCAGCTTGGCCGGGACGCAGGCCCATGGCTACACCTTC - TRBJ1-2 - TRBV5-4
CASSPGTSGWGEQYF TGCGCCAGCAGCCCTGGGACTAGCGGGTGGGGCGAGCAGTACTTC TRBD2 TRBJ2-7 few TRBV5-1
CASRLAPGSGQGNTEAFF - - TRBJ1-1 - TRBV12-2
CASSSTEFTGELFF TGTGCCAGCAGCTCCACAGAGTTCACCGGGGAGCTGTTTTTT - TRBJ2-2 - TRBV7-9
CASSLGLAEQYF TGCGCCAGCAGCTTGGGACTGGCCGAGCAGTACTTC - TRBJ2-7 - TRBV5-1
CASSYTQTNYGYTF TGTGCCAGCAGCTACACACAAACCAACTATGGCTACACCTTC - TRBJ1-2 - TRBV7-2
CASSLTVGMGISGNTIYF TGTGCCAGCAGCTTAACGGTCGGAATGGGGATCTCTGGAAACACCATATATTTT - TRBJ1-3 - TRBV7-2
CAHSPTHGLAGVRTGELFF TGTGCCCACAGTCCGACACACGGACTAGCGGGAGTAAGAACCGGGGAGCTGTTTTTT TRBD2 TRBJ2-2 - TRBV6-6
CASSLGQVREKLFF TGCGCCAGCAGCTTAGGCCAAGTGAGAGAAAAACTGTTTTTT - TRBJ1-4 - TRBV5-1
CASSSGRANEKLFF TGTGCCAGCAGCTCGGGACGGGCAAATGAAAAACTGTTTTTT - TRBJ1-4 - TRBV7-9
CASSLETGNSPLHF TGTGCCAGCAGCTTAGAGACAGGGAATTCACCCCTCCACTTT TRBD1 TRBJ1-6 - TRBV7-2
CASSFVVQVRVNTEAFF TGTGCCAGCAGCTTCGTGGTGCAAGTCAGGGTAAACACTGAAGCTTTCTTT - TRBJ1-1 - TRBV5-8